The 9 T cell receptor beta chains below come from one sample, sequenced in a study of blood T cell repertoires in COVID-19. The repertoire was sequenced with immunoSEQ multiplex PCR; TCRdb's copy has only in-frame clones and lacks some. The sample shows some 310,000 clones, around nine tenths of them seen only once. Sequenced input: PBMCs or T cells enriched from blood (not recorded which). These TCRs come from a woman in her twenties or thirties who had recovered from COVID-19.

Comment on this clone: Relative to the germline gene, one junction end is altered; a read error may explain this. The CDR3 region is CASSLGQAFTGELFF. CDR3 DNA: TGTGCTAGCAGCTTGGGACAGGCTTTCACCGGGGAGCTGTTTTTT. The rearrangement joins TRBV7-7 to TRBJ2-2, with 8 bases aligning to TRBD1. This CDR3 region has 15 residues. The germline gives CDR1 SSHAT, CDR2 FNYEAQ (reference sequence).

V gene TRBV6-2 or TRBV6-3 combines with J gene TRBJ2-1, with 10 bases matching TRBD2. V lost 3 bases and J lost 4; bases outside the gene matches: 6. Per the germline V gene, CDR1 is MNHEY and CDR2 is SVGEGT. The CDR3 loop spans 16 amino acids. The CDR3 DNA reads TGTGCCAGCAGTTATAAGCGGGAGGGCCTTTACAATGAGCAGTTCTTC. Translated: CASSYKREGLYNEQFF.

V gene TRBV14 combines with J gene TRBJ2-3; D perhaps matches TRBD2 (5 bases). Trimming cost V 4 bases and J 7 bases, with 18 bases left between them. The V gene's germline CDR1 is SGHDN and CDR2 FVKESK. The CDR3 loop spans 15 amino acids. The DNA of the CDR3 is TGTGCCAGCAGCCCGTACACTATCCGGGGTCATACGCAGTATTTT. This codes for CASSPYTIRGHTQYF.

On this clone itself: Different DNA sequences within this sample yield the same CDR3. The J gene is TRBJ2-1, the V gene TRBV11-3; D remains ambiguous. Trimming stripped 5 bases from V and 4 bases from J, with 9 bases between. Germline lookup yields CDR1 SGHNT and CDR2 YENEEA. The CDR3 is made up of 13 amino acids. CDR3 bases: TGTGCCAGCAGCCTTTCGGGTTACAATGAGCAGTTCTTC. Translating gives CASSLSGYNEQFF.

This rearrangement joins TRBV11-1 to TRBJ2-2; no definite D call. From germline, CDR1 is SGHAT and CDR2 FQDESV (reference sequence). Trimming stripped 5 bases from V and 0 bases from J, with 4 bases between. This CDR3 contains 13 residues. CDR3 coding DNA: TGTGCCAGCAGCACATCGAACACCGGGGAGCTGTTTTTT. Its protein is CASSTSNTGELFF.

The chain links TRBV5-1 to TRBJ2-5, with unresolved D. CDR3 length: 11 amino acids. Deletions cut 5 bases from V and 5 bases from J, with 7 bases between. Germline CDR1 SGHRS, CDR2 YFSETQ. The CDR3: CASSIGETQYF. The CDR3 DNA follows: TGCGCCAGCAGTATCGGGGAGACCCAGTACTTC.

The V gene is TRBV5-1, the J gene TRBJ1-2, with D maybe TRBD1 (5 bases). V lost 5 bases and J lost 4, with 6 bases in between. Per the germline V gene, CDR1 is SGHRS and CDR2 is YFSETQ. The CDR3 has 11 residues. CDR3 residues: CASRTAYGYTF. The CDR3, as DNA: TGCGCCAGCAGGACAGCCTATGGCTACACCTTC.

The genes are TRBV11-3 and TRBJ2-3, with a weak D call TRBD1 (6 bases). Germline V gives CDR1 SGHNT, CDR2 YENEEA. The CDR3 has 16 residues. V shed 5 bases and J shed 4 bases, with 19 bases lying between them. The CDR3, as DNA: TGTGCCAGCAGCCCGGGACATAGTGGCGGGTCAGATACGCAGTATTTT. Protein sequence: CASSPGHSGGSDTQYF.

CDR3 sequence (DNA): TGCGCCAGCAGCGAAGCGGGAGGGACCTACAATGAGCAGTTCTTC. Translation: CASSEAGGTYNEQFF. The genes are TRBV5-1 and TRBJ2-1; 10 bases map to TRBD2. The V gene's germline CDR1 is SGHRS and CDR2 YFSETQ. This CDR3 is built from 15 residues. V trimming: 4 bases; J trimming: 2 bases; junction bases outside the gene matches: 3.